This section outlines one T cell receptor beta chain sequence together with its context. Its target is not known. This sample stems from a study of graft-versus-host responses after intestinal transplantation. The germline gives CDR1 LNHDA, CDR2 SQIVND (reference sequence). The ends lost 8 bases at V and 4 bases at J; junction bases unmatched: 0. The CDR3 spans 14 residues. Only in-frame clones appear in the TCRdb table, and some are missing; sequencing was by immunoSEQ multiplex PCR. The table shows under 150,000 clones, with approximately 95% occurring only once. The rearrangement uses TRBV19 and TRBJ2-1, with TRBD2 matching 15 bases. Sample: unstimulated CD8+ T cells sorted from spleen or lymph node cells, taken before intestinal transplant. The clonotype originates from a human donor who received an intestinal transplant. CDR3 sequence: CASGLAGGYNEQFF. The DNA of the CDR3 is TGTGCCAGTGGACTAGCGGGAGGGTACAATGAGCAGTTCTTC.